These 20 T cell receptor beta chains were sequenced from one sample in a study of blood T cells in healthy people across ages. A J-beta primer mix and a sample-barcoded 5' primer were used in a second PCR of about 7 to 12 cycles. TCRdb redid the calling of the 5' RACE reads with MiXCR, one entry per CDR3 protein. Of 1.8 million or so distinct CDR3 sequences listed, roughly two fifths were seen once; the top ten hold roughly 24%. Specimen: blood. These receptor sequences come from a human donor in good health.

The rearrangement joins TRBV29-1 to TRBJ2-7; D might be TRBD1 (5 bases). Trimming removed 5 bases from V and 2 bases from J, with 13 bases in between. Per the germline V gene, CDR1 is SQVTM and CDR2 is ANQGSEA. The length of the CDR3 is 13 residues. The CDR3 DNA reads TGCAGCGTTCGACAGCGACTTACCTACGAGCAGTACTTC. Its protein product is CSVRQRLTYEQYF.

The chain couples TRBV12-3 or TRBV12-4 to TRBJ1-2; D is possibly TRBD1 (5 bases). Trimming took off 3 bases at V and 8 bases at J, with 16 bases between the two ends. The CDR3 spans 14 residues. The CDR3, as DNA: TGTGCCAGCAGTTTTGGTGGACATCAGGGCGGCTACACCTTC. Translation: CASSFGGHQGGYTF.

The chain employs TRBV7-2 and TRBJ1-6; TRBD1 aligns across 8 bases. CDR3 length equals 15 residues. V shed 7 bases and J 15 bases; nucleotides not matched to a gene: 17. The V gene's germline CDR1 is SGHTA and CDR2 FQGNSA. In DNA form, the CDR3 reads TGTGCCAGCAACCCGACAGGGGCCTTCGGAAATGGCCTCCACTTT. Amino acid sequence: CASNPTGAFGNGLHF.

J is TRBJ2-1 and V is TRBV2; 9 bases agree with TRBD1. The CDR3 is 13 amino acids. The junction had 6 bases not matched to a gene; V was cut back by 8 bases and J by 7 bases. The V gene's germline CDR1 is SNHLY and CDR2 FYNNEI. CDR3 loop: CASGYRGRNEQFF. In DNA form, the CDR3 reads TGTGCCAGCGGTTACAGGGGGCGGAATGAGCAGTTCTTC.

This clonotype has only a few counts. V is TRBV27 and J is TRBJ2-4, with D possibly being TRBD1 (5 bases). The CDR3 contains 14 residues. Trimming cost V 1 base and J 8 bases, with 12 bases left between them. Germline lookup yields CDR1 MNHEY and CDR2 SMNVEV (reference sequence). CDR3 nucleotides: TGTGCCAGCAGTTTATATCCCAGGGCGGACATTCAGTACTTC. Translated: CASSLYPRADIQYF.

The rearrangement uses TRBV20-1 and TRBJ1-2; 7 bases map to TRBD1. The CDR3 has 15 residues. Germline V gene data show CDR1 as DFQATT and CDR2 as SNEGSKA (reference sequence). The trim removed 0 bases at V and 6 bases at J, leaving 10 bases unmatched. CDR3 sequence reads: CSARDGFDRVHGYTF. The DNA of the CDR3 is TGCAGTGCTAGAGATGGGTTCGACAGGGTCCATGGCTACACCTTC.

The chain is built from TRBV7-9 and TRBJ1-3; D is perhaps TRBD1 (5 bases). Between the trimmed V and J ends, which lost 7 bases and 0 bases, there was a span of 13 bases. Germline V lookup: CDR1 SEHNR, CDR2 FQNEAQ (reference sequence). The CDR3 covers 15 residues. CDR3 loop: CASTSGGGSGNTIYF. CDR3 DNA: TGTGCCAGCACCTCGGGCGGGGGCTCTGGAAACACCATATATTTT.

A few counts support this clonotype. J is TRBJ1-2 and V is TRBV27; TRBD1 matches at 8 bases. The CDR3 is 14 residues long. Per germline, CDR1 MNHEY and CDR2 SMNVEV (reference sequence). With V trimmed by 0 bases and J by 9 bases, 6 bases remained unmatched. CDR3 DNA: TGTGCCAGCAGTTTATCCGGAGGACAGGGTAGCTACACCTTC. Translating gives CASSLSGGQGSYTF.

This clonotype appeared a few times. V usage is TRBV6-1 and J usage is TRBJ2-3; TRBD2 aligns across 10 bases. The CDR3 runs 17 residues. Trimming removed 7 bases from V and 3 bases from J; junction bases left unmatched: 13. Germline CDR1 is MNHNS and CDR2 is SASEGT. The CDR3 loop is CASTLRAGTSETDTQYF. The CDR3 coding sequence is TGTGCCAGCACCCTACGCGCCGGGACTAGCGAGACAGATACGCAGTATTTT.

The chain carries TRBV4-3 and TRBJ2-5, with 8 bases identical to TRBD1. V lost 3 bases and J lost 1; bases outside the gene matches: 16. This CDR3 is 19 amino acids long. Germline V lookup: CDR1 LGHNA, CDR2 YSLEER. The CDR3 nucleotides are TGCGCCAGCAGCCATTCTTTCCAAGGGGACAGGCCTTTCCAAGAGACCCAGTACTTC. It encodes CASSHSFQGDRPFQETQYF.

The chain recombines TRBV5-6 with TRBJ1-2; 10 positions match TRBD1. Germline-derived CDR1 and CDR2 are SGHDT and YYEEEE. CDR3 size: 15 residues. V shed 4 bases, J shed 7 bases, and the junction held 10 bases outside the gene matches. CDR3 nucleotides: TGTGCCAGCAGCCCTACGACAGGGGGCATTAGTGGCTACACCTTC. Translating gives CASSPTTGGISGYTF.

The chain carries TRBV28 and TRBJ1-2; 8 bases align to TRBD1. The CDR3 totals 16 residues. The germline CDR1 and CDR2 sequences are MDHEN and SYDVKM. V was pared by 4 bases and J by 1 base, with 8 bases of the junction left unmatched. CDR3 loop: CASSSGSGGLNYGYTF. The CDR3 DNA is TGTGCCAGCAGTTCCGGGTCAGGGGGCCTTAACTATGGCTACACCTTC.

The CDR3, as DNA: TGTGCCAGCAGCCCAGAGCAGGGTGGCTACGAGCAGTACTTC. The encoded protein is CASSPEQGGYEQYF. This sequence joins TRBV3-1 and TRBJ2-7; D perhaps matches TRBD1 (5 bases). The V gene lost 4 bases and the J gene lost 3 bases, with 13 bases spanning the gap. The CDR3 is 14 amino acids. Germline loops: CDR1 LGHDT, CDR2 YNNKEL (reference sequence).

V is TRBV4-1 and J is TRBJ2-1, with D perhaps matching TRBD2 (5 bases). V dropped 3 bases and J dropped 3 bases, with 18 bases sitting between them. Germline V CDR1 and CDR2: MGHRA, YSYEKL. CDR3 size: 17 residues. Here the CDR3 DNA reads TGCGCCAGCAGCCAGGGCGGGTTAAGGACTCTCTACAATGAGCAGTTCTTC. This translates into CASSQGGLRTLYNEQFF.

This clonotype was seen a few times. Written as DNA, the CDR3 is TGTGCCAGCAGCCAAGCGGAGAGGGACAGGAACACCTTC. Translating it yields CASSQAERDRNTF. This chain joins TRBV3-1 and TRBJ1-2; TRBD1 matches at 8 bases. Per germline, CDR1 LGHDT and CDR2 YNNKEL (reference sequence). J was trimmed by 12 bases and V by 1 base; bases with no gene match: 7. The CDR3 length is 13 residues.

Details on this clonotype: A much larger clone sits a single nucleotide away, making a read error possible. This chain links TRBV7-2 with TRBJ1-1, with D uncertain. Germline V gives CDR1 SGHTA, CDR2 FQGNSA. The CDR3 totals 13 residues. CDR3 nucleotide sequence: TGTGCCGGCAGCTTACTTGGACGGACTGAAGCTTTCTTT. The encoded protein is CAGSLLGRTEAFF.

This clonotype was observed a few times. This chain links TRBV7-3 with TRBJ1-6; no clear D gene. The CDR3 runs 13 residues. Between the trimmed V and J ends, which lost 2 bases and 11 bases, there was a span of 10 bases. Germline V lookup: CDR1 SGHTA, CDR2 FQGTGA. CDR3 loop: CASSLRMETPLHF. The CDR3 coding sequence is TGTGCCAGCAGCTTACGGATGGAGACACCCCTCCACTTT.

The chain joins TRBV7-2 to TRBJ1-1, with D hard to call. Germline loops: CDR1 SGHTA, CDR2 FQGNSA. The ends were cut back, 1 base at V and 1 base at J, with 10 bases in the middle. The CDR3 runs to 15 residues. CDR3 DNA sequence: TGTGCCAGCAGCTTAGTCGGGGTCCGGAACACTGAAGCTTTCTTT. Amino acids: CASSLVGVRNTEAFF.

This chain connects TRBV6-2 or TRBV6-3 to TRBJ2-3; D gene ambiguous. CDR1 is MNHEY, CDR2 SVGEGT, per germline. V shed 7 bases and J shed 11 bases, with 16 bases lying between them. The CDR3 contains 12 residues. CDR3 residues: CASTTGREKQYF. CDR3 bases: TGTGCCAGCACCACCGGACGAGAGAAGCAGTATTTT.

This clonotype occurred many times. The chain carries TRBV4-3 and TRBJ2-1, with D possibly matching TRBD2 (6 bases). V was clipped by 0 bases and J by 10 bases, with 13 bases between them. The germline gives CDR1 LGHNA, CDR2 YSLEER. This CDR3 has 14 residues. The CDR3 reads CASSQEGRREEQFF. The CDR3 region has the DNA TGCGCCAGCAGCCAAGAAGGTCGACGGGAGGAGCAGTTCTTC.